This T cell receptor (beta chain) was sequenced in a study of blood T cells in healthy people across ages (dated by TCRdb to about 2015). Regarding the research as a whole: In model experiments, template switching captured roughly one uniquely barcoded TCR beta cDNA molecule for every two T cells. Age-related changes in TCR beta repertoire diversity were measured in the study by deep sequencing normalized with unique cDNA molecular identifiers. Donors were grouped into four age groups: young (average 16 years), middle-aged (39), aged (about 60) and long-lived (roughly 80). Using the same blood draw, the study looked at two additional independent replicas of 1 million unique cDNA reads for two donors, one aged 18 to 30 and the other aged 80 or older.

Receptor amplification or capture employed 5' RACE. TCRdb lists the instrument as Illumina HiSeq 2500. A second PCR of roughly 7 to 12 cycles was run with a J-beta primer mix and a sample-barcoded 5' primer. A template-switch 5' adaptor carrying 12 random nucleotides introduced a unique molecular identifier onto each TCR beta cDNA molecule. At least 2.5 million CDR3-containing paired-end reads were obtained from each sample. First-strand cDNA synthesis was performed from all RNA using the Mint cDNA synthesis kit, with priming by a TRBC-specific oligonucleotide. Following uracil-DNA glycosylase treatment, all cDNA underwent a first 18-cycle PCR with the universal primers M1SS and BC2_uni_R. Regarding the original processing steps: For normalization, 1 million high-quality reads, each with a distinct molecular identifier, were randomly selected from each sample. Instead of being binned into consensus sequences, reads with shared molecular identifiers were discarded. MiTCR, run with a Q25 quality threshold and the strictest error-elimination algorithm, handled CDR3 identification, clonotype clustering and error correction. A nonparametric unseen species model using Euler transformation provided a lower-bound estimate of total TCR beta diversity. TCRdb cleaned the public reads at Q25 with fastp, built clones with MiXCR and kept in-frame beta chains. Here each entry gathers all rows of one CDR3 protein and keeps the most common genes and DNA. TCRdb assigned the V and J calls; the authors' analysis was not used. A total of more than 1,000,000 distinct CDR3 sequences appear in this sample, under 30% of them only once. Together, the top ten hold around 0.7% of the sample.

The CDR3 numbers 15 residues from cysteine through phenylalanine. Left in the record is the CDR3 DNA by itself, 45 bases read in frame from the first base. In the germline V gene, CDR1 corresponds to SGHDT and CDR2 to YYEEEE. V lost 4 bases and J lost 3 bases; the stretch between them is 13 bases long. Donors were about 36 systemically healthy Caucasian individuals from Russia aged roughly 6 to 95 years. Around 10 milliliters of peripheral blood were drawn from each donor into EDTA-treated Vacutainer tubes. PBMCs were isolated by Ficoll-Paque density-gradient centrifugation, with at least 6 million obtained per sample. Trizol reagent was used to extract total RNA from PBMCs, with at least 6 micrograms per sample. The percentages of naive CD45RAhigh/CD27high T cells were determined by flow cytometry on a PBMC aliquot from every donor. A note on this clonotype: The antigen this receptor binds is unknown. Base quality data are lacking; no much larger clone is found one base away.

Broad study findings and their caveats: Because the CMV infection status of the donors was unknown, age-related changes in expanded clonotypes may potentially have been confounded. Observed TCR beta diversity per million T cells fell roughly linearly with age, and a significant reduction was already apparent by age roughly 40. Estimates of total diversity based on one million sequenced T cells were regarded as lower bounds and as underestimates. Conclusive comparison of naive and antigen-experienced compartments was prevented by the profiling of bulk unsorted PBMCs. A strong correlation was found between observed TCR beta diversity and the percentage of naive T cells measured by flow cytometry. Compared with the aged group, more naive CD4+ T cells, fewer expanded clones and increased TCR diversity were shown by the long-lived group, suggesting age selection.

This sample also belongs to another study, concerning T cells of mothers and their children. The second study reports: The donors were nine systemically healthy Caucasian individuals, made up of three mothers and their six children. cDNA synthesis used all of the extracted RNA, with around 1.4 ug of RNA in each 15 ul reaction. In the second PCR, the M1S primer introduced both the sample barcodes and 2-4 random nucleotides. More than 8 million TCR beta CDR3 reads were obtained from each mother, and roughly 3 million reads were obtained from each child. In both related and unrelated pairs, thymic selection shapes the output of TCR recombination in a similar way, with inherited differences having only a minor effect. Normalized repertoire overlap was always found to be slightly, but never significantly, higher in related mother-child pairs than in unrelated mother-child pairs. With a sensitivity of about 100 clones per million clonotypes, no persistent microchimeric T cell clones were detected. To look for features that set related mother-child pairs apart from unrelated individuals, the researchers ran deep NGS to compare the TCR beta repertoires of mothers and children. The mean age was around 40 +/- 4 years for the mothers and approximately 11 +/- 4 years for the children. After adapters were ligated using NEBNext reagents, the libraries underwent 100+100 nt paired-end sequencing on an Illumina HiSeq 2000. Mother and child libraries were prepared a month apart and sequenced in separate runs to prevent cross-contamination. For each donor, somewhere between about 450,000 and 2,100,000 distinct TCR beta clonotypes were identified. Naive TCR beta clonotypes were estimated from low-frequency clonotypes matched to each donor's FACS-determined naive share, without sorting.

Recombination joined TRBV5-6 with TRBJ2-2, with TRBD1 perhaps the D gene, on 6 matching bases. Sequencing was done on a sample of blood. This clonotype originated in a girl aged 2 to 9 in good health. The bases are TGTGCCAGCAGCACCCCGGACAGATACACCGGGGAGCTGTTTTTT. It codes for CASSTPDRYTGELFF. Supplemented by the reference TRBV5-6 and TRBJ2-2 proteins around the CDR3, the complete variable domain is DAGVTQSPTHLIKTRGQQVTLRCSPKSGHDTVSWYQQALGQGPQFIFQYYEEEERQRGNFPDRFSGHQFPNYSSELNVNALLLGDSALYLCASSTPDRYTGELFFGEGSRLTVL.